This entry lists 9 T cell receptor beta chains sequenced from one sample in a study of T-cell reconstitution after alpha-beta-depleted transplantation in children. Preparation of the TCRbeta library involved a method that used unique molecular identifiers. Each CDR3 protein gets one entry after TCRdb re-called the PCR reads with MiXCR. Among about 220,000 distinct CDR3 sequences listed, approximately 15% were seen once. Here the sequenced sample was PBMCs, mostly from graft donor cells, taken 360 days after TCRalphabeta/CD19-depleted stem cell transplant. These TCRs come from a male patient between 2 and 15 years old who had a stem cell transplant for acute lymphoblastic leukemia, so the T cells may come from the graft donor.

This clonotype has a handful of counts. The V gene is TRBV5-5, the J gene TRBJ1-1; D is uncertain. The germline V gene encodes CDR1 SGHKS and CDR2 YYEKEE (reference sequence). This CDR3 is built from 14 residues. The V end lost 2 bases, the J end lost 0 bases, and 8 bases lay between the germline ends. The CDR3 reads CASSFTAMNTEAFF. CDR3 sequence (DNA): TGTGCCAGCAGCTTTACAGCGATGAACACTGAAGCTTTCTTT.

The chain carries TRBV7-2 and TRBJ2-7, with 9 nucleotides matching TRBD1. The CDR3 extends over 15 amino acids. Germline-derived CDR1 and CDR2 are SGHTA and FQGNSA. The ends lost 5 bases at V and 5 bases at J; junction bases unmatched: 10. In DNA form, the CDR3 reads TGTGCCAGCAGCCCCACGAACAGGGGGCCGGACGAGCAGTACTTC. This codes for CASSPTNRGPDEQYF. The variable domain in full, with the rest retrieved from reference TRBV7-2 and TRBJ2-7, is GAGVSQSPSNKVTEKGKDVELRCDPISGHTALYWYRQSLGQGLEFLIYFQGNSAPDKSGLPSDRFSAERTGGSVSTLTIQRTQQEDSAVYLCASSPTNRGPDEQYFGPGTRLTVT.

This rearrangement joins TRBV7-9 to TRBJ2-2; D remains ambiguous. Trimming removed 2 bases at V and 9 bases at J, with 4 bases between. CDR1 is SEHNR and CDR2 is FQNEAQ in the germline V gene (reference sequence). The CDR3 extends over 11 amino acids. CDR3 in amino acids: CASSLTRELFF. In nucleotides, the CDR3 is TGTGCCAGCAGCTTAACGAGGGAGCTGTTTTTT. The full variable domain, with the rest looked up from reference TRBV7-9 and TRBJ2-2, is DTGVSQNPRHKITKRGQNVTFRCDPISEHNRLYWYRQTLGQGPEFLTYFQNEAQLEKSRLLSDRFSAERPKGSFSTLEIQRTEQGDSAMYLCASSLTRELFFGEGSRLTVL.

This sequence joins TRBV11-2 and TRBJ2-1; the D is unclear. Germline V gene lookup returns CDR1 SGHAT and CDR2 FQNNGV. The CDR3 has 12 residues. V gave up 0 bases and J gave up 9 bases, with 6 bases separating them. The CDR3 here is CASSLEGREQFF. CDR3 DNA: TGTGCCAGCAGCTTAGAGGGCCGTGAGCAGTTCTTC.

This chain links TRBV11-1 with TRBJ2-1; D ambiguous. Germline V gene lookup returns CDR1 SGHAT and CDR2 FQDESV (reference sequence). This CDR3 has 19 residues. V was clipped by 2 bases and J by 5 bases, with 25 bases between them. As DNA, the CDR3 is TGTGCCAGCAGCTTAACGGGTGGGCCTCGACTTTCTCAAAACAATGAGCAGTTCTTC. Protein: CASSLTGGPRLSQNNEQFF.

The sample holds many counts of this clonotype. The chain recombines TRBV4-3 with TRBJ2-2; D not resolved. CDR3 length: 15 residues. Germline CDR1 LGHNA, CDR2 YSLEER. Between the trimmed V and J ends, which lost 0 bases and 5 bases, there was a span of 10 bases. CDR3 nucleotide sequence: TGCGCCAGCAGCCAAGATCTGAGCCAGACCGGGGAGCTGTTTTTT. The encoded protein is CASSQDLSQTGELFF.

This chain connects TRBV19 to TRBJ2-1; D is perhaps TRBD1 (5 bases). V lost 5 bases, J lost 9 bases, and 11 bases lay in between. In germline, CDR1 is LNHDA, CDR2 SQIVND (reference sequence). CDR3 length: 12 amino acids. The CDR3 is CASSRQTGEQFF. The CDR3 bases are TGTGCCAGTAGTCGACAGACGGGTGAGCAGTTCTTC.

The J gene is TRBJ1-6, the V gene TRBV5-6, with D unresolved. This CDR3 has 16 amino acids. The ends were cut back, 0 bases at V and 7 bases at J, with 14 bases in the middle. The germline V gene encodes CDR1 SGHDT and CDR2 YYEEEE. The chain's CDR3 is CASSLAAGGDNSPLHF. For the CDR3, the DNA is TGTGCCAGCAGCTTGGCGGCGGGCGGTGACAATTCACCCCTCCACTTT.

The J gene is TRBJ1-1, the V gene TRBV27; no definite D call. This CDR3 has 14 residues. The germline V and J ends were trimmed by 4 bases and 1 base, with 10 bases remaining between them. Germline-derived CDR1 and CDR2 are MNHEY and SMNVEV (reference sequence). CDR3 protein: CASSSGQANTEAFF. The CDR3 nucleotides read TGTGCCAGCAGTTCCGGGCAGGCGAACACTGAAGCTTTCTTT.